This entry lists 3 T cell receptor beta chains sequenced from one sample in a study of metastatic and nonmetastatic thyroid tumors. The entire patient cohort was treatment-naive prior to thyroid surgery. TCRdb re-analyzed the PCR reads through MiXCR. This sample has 14,000 or so clones, with about a quarter found just once. Sequencing was done on a sample of tumor tissue. Every receptor here comes from a female donor with papillary thyroid cancer or a benign thyroid nodule (not recorded which). Some clones in this sample may be carry-over from other donors' samples.

In this sample, this clone is medium-sized. The V and J genes are TRBV5-8 and TRBJ2-5, with D perhaps TRBD1 or TRBD2 (5 bases each). Trimming shortened V by 0 bases and J by 1 base, and 16 bases separated the two germline ends. This CDR3 region has 17 residues. The V gene's germline CDR1 is SGHTS and CDR2 YDEGEE. For the CDR3, the DNA is TGTGCCAGCAGCTTGGTCATTGGGGGACCACGCCAAGAGACCCAGTACTTC. It codes for CASSLVIGGPRQETQYF. The full variable domain, completed using reference TRBV5-8 and TRBJ2-5, is EAGVTQSPTHLIKTRGQQATLRCSPISGHTSVYWYQQALGLGLQFLLWYDEGEERNRGNFPPRFSGRQFPNYSSELNVNALELEDSALYLCASSLVIGGPRQETQYFGPGTRLLVL.

The rearrangement uses TRBV18 and TRBJ2-1; 9 nucleotides agree with TRBD2. Germline V CDR1 and CDR2: KGHSH, LQKENI. J was trimmed by 6 bases and V by 3 bases; bases with no gene match: 12. The CDR3 has 17 residues. The CDR3 bases are TGTGCCAGCTCACCCTCCTTGAGCGGGAGGATTCTCAATGAGCAGTTCTTC. Protein sequence: CASSPSLSGRILNEQFF.

This clone was recorded a few times. The V call is TRBV12-3 or TRBV12-4, the J call TRBJ2-1; D gene uncertain. The length of the CDR3 is 12 residues. Trimming removed 3 bases from V and 4 bases from J, with 4 bases in between. CDR3 protein: CASSLDYNEQFF. The CDR3 DNA reads as TGTGCCAGCAGTTTGGATTACAATGAGCAGTTCTTC.